Each of the 4 T cell receptor beta chains below was sequenced from the same sample in a study of T cell responses to AZD1222 COVID-19 vaccine. Profiling relied on immunoSEQ multiplex PCR, and the TCRdb table lists in-frame clones only, not all of them. The table lists 110,000 or so clones, around 88% of them singletons, with 6.5% in the top ten. The sequencing used peripheral blood, collected 28 days after the second AZD1222 dose. These receptors came from an adult who received the AZD1222 COVID-19 vaccine.

The V call is TRBV4-3, the J call TRBJ1-1; no clear D. The CDR3 runs 14 residues. Germline-derived CDR1 and CDR2 are LGHNA and YSLEER. V gave up 0 bases and J gave up 3 bases, with 8 bases separating them. CDR3 DNA: TGCGCCAGCAGCCAAGATAGGGTCTACACTGAAGCTTTCTTT. Amino acid sequence: CASSQDRVYTEAFF.

This clone was observed once. The chain joins TRBV6-5 to TRBJ2-1, with TRBD2 as a possible D gene (6 bases). The germline V gene encodes CDR1 MNHEY and CDR2 SVGAGI. This CDR3 comprises 15 residues. The V end was cut by 5 bases, the J end by 4 bases, with 15 bases between. CDR3 bases: TGTGCCAGCAGTCAACTAGCCGGTGGGTACAATGAGCAGTTCTTC. It translates to CASSQLAGGYNEQFF.

This chain connects TRBV19 to TRBJ1-5; no firm D call. This CDR3 is 14 amino acids long. Between the trimmed V and J ends, which lost 4 bases and 3 bases, there was a span of 10 bases. In germline, CDR1 is LNHDA, CDR2 SQIVND (reference sequence). The DNA for the CDR3 is TGTGCCAGTAGTAAATTGGAGAACAATCAGCCCCAGCATTTT. Protein: CASSKLENNQPQHF.

V and J are TRBV3-1 (or the pseudogene TRBV3-2) and TRBJ1-5, with 11 bases that match TRBD1. Germline CDR1 reads LGHDT; CDR2 reads YNNKEL (reference sequence). The CDR3 spans 18 residues. The junction had 9 bases not matched to a gene; V was cut back by 5 bases and J by 0 bases. CDR3 nucleotide sequence: TGTGCCAGCAGCAGCAGGGACAGGGGGGTCAATAGCAATCAGCCCCAGCATTTT. Amino acids: CASSSRDRGVNSNQPQHF.